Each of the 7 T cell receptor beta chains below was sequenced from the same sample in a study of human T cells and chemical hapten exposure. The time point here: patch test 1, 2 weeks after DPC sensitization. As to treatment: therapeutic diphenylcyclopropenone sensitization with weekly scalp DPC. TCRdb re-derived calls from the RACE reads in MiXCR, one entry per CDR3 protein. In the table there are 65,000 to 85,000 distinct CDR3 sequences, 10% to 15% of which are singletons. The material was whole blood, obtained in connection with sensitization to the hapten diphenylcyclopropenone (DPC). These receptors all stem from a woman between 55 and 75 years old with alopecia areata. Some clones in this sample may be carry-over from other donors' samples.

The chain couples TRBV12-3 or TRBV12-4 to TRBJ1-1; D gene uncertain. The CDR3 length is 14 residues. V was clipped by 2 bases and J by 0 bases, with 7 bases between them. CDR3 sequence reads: CASSLSVVNTEAFF. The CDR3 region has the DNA TGTGCCAGCAGTTTAAGTGTCGTGAACACTGAAGCTTTCTTT.

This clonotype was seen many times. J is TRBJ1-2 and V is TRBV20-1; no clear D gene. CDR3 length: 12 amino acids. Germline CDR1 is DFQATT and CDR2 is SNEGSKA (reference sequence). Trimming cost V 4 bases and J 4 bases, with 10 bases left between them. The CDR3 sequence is CSATDTFYGYTF. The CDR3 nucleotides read TGCAGTGCTACTGACACCTTCTATGGCTACACCTTC.

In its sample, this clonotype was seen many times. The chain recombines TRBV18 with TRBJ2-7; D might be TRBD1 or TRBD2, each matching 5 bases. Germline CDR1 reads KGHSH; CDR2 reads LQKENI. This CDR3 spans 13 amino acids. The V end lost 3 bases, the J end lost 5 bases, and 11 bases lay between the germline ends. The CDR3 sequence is CASSPGTHHEQYF. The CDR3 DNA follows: TGTGCCAGCTCACCCGGGACCCACCACGAGCAGTACTTC.

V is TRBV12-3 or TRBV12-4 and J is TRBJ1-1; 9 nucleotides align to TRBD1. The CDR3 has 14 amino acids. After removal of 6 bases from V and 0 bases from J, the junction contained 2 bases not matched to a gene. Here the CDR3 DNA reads TGTGCCAGCAGGGGACAGGGACTGAACACTGAAGCTTTCTTT. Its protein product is CASRGQGLNTEAFF.

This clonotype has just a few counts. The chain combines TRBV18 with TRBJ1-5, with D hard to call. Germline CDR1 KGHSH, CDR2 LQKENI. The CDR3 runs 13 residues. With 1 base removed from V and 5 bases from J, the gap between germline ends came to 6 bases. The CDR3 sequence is CASSPRADQPQHF. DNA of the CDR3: TGTGCCAGCTCACCACGAGCAGATCAGCCCCAGCATTTT.

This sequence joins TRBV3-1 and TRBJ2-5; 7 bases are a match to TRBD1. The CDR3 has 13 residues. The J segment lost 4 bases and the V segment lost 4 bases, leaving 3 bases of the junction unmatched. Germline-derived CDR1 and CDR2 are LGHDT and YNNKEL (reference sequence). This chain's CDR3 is CASSRQGGETQYF. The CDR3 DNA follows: TGTGCCAGCAGCCGACAGGGCGGAGAGACCCAGTACTTC.

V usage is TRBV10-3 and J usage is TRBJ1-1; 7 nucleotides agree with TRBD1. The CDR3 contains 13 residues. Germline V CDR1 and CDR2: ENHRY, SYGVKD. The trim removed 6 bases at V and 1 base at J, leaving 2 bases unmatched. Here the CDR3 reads CAIRRTGNTEAFF. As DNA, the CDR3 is TGTGCCATCAGAAGGACAGGGAACACTGAAGCTTTCTTT.